This T cell receptor beta chain was captured in a study of T-cell memory formation after mild COVID-19. For the study at large: For the most part, TCR clusters were specific to one donor. Whole-study results and caveats: Pre-infection memory contained some responding clones, which suggested that cross-reactive memory had joined.

A word on this clonotype: As yet, its antigen is unknown. Its ends do not fully match the called genes, so a read error is possible.

Germline V CDR1 and CDR2: MGHRA, YSYEKL. There are 13 residues in the CDR3. Constant-segment-primed 5'RACE gave TCR alpha and TCR beta cDNA libraries with sample barcodes and UMIs. TCRdb recomputed calls from the 5' RACE reads with MiXCR, one row per CDR3 protein. The sample has 160,000 or so distinct CDR3 sequences; around 30% are singletons. The chain is built from TRBV4-1 and TRBJ1-2; TRBD1 agrees at 7 bases. The sample taken for sequencing was PBMCs or a T cell subset sorted from them (not recorded which). The sequence came from an adult woman who had mild COVID-19 (a few samples of this study predate the infection). Cell type and time point are not known. The CDR3: CASSQNQGRDSSF. Here the CDR3 DNA reads TGCGCCAGCAGCCAAAACCAAGGGAGGGACAGTTCTTTC.